This T cell receptor (beta chain) was captured in a study of T cells in Graves' hyperthyroidism and ophthalmopathy. Trimming cost V 0 bases and J 6 bases, with 9 bases left between them. The CDR3 runs 13 residues. Germline V lookup: CDR1 LNHDA, CDR2 SQIVND (reference sequence). It was RNA transcripts that yielded the amplified TCR beta CDR3 regions. First-round RT-PCR of the TCR CDR3 relied on the HTBI primer set. Via MiXCR, TCRdb re-called the multiplex PCR reads, giving one row per CDR3 protein. Among around 260,000 distinct CDR3 sequences listed, about 25% were seen once. The sequence was collected from a man aged 35-49 years with Graves' hyperthyroidism that later progressed to Graves' ophthalmopathy. This chain joins TRBV19 and TRBJ2-7, with a possible D match to TRBD1 (5 bases). Source material: blood. CDR3 sequence (DNA): TGTGCCAGTAGTATAGAAAGGGGTGGCGAGCAGTACTTC. This translates into CASSIERGGEQYF.